The 3 T cell receptor beta chains below all came from one sample that was sequenced in a study of shared clonotypes between healthy human individuals. Selected positively for CCR7 and CD45RO-negative, naive CD8 cells excluded terminally differentiated effector memory CD45RA+ cells. The data were produced by immunoSEQ multiplex PCR, yet TCRdb's version contains in-frame clones alone and is incomplete. There are some 630,000 clones in the sample; 95% to 96% occur only once, and 0.095% to 0.13% lies in the top ten. Sequencing was performed on naive CD8+ T cells sorted from blood. These receptors were collected from a woman in her twenties or thirties in good health.

The rearrangement uses TRBV23-1 and TRBJ2-5, with D unclear. Being an ORF, TRBV23-1 has a function that is uncertain. V gave up 2 bases and J gave up 4 bases, with 14 bases separating them. This CDR3 has 15 amino acids. The CDR3 loop reads CASSQEPEVRETQYF. The CDR3 bases are TGCGCCAGCAGTCAAGAACCCGAGGTAAGAGAGACCCAGTACTTC.

The chain combines TRBV27 with TRBJ2-2, with D unclear. This CDR3 has 14 amino acids. Trimming removed 4 bases at V and 6 bases at J, with 12 bases between. Germline V lookup: CDR1 MNHEY, CDR2 SMNVEV (reference sequence). The CDR3 DNA reads TGTGCCAGCAGTTCAGGTAGTGGGCCCGGGGAGCTGTTTTTT. Translation: CASSSGSGPGELFF.

This chain connects TRBV27 to TRBJ2-1; weak D call: TRBD1 (6 bases). This CDR3 spans 17 amino acids. Trimming shortened V by 7 bases and J by 0 bases, and 19 bases separated the two germline ends. CDR1 is MNHEY, CDR2 SMNVEV, per germline (reference sequence). The CDR3 DNA reads as TGTGCCAGCACTCCAGGGGCGAGGAGTCTCTCCTACAATGAGCAGTTCTTC. Amino acid sequence: CASTPGARSLSYNEQFF.